The present T cell receptor beta chain was sequenced within a study of OX40 agonist ivuxolimab in advanced cancers. With respect to the entire study: Ivuxolimab, which targeted the costimulatory receptor OX40 (CD134), was an agonistic, fully human IgG2 monoclonal antibody. Intravenous ivuxolimab was administered to patients every 2 weeks at six dose levels: 0.01, 0.1, 0.3, 1.5, 3 and 10 mg/kg. Of the roughly 51 patients in dose escalation, about 19 had hepatocellular carcinoma, some 15 had melanoma, 9 had renal cell carcinoma and 9 had head and neck cancer. In the dose-escalation cohort, roughly 80% of patients were male, and the mean age was around 60 years, with a range of roughly 20 to 79. Prior anti-PD-1, anti-PD-L1 or anti-CTLA-4 therapy was permitted, and checkpoint inhibitors had been received by more than 35% of dose-escalation patients. Partial responses occurred in three dose-escalation patients, of whom one had hepatocellular carcinoma and two had cutaneous melanoma. Peripheral TCRbeta sequencing aimed to test whether ivuxolimab altered TCR sequence diversity and caused clonal T-cell expansion. The paper covers the monotherapy dose-escalation part of the phase I ivuxolimab trial, which included N ≈ 54 patients.

Genomic DNA was isolated from the sorted cells so that the TCRbeta CDR3 region could be sequenced. The immunoSEQ Assay was used for sequencing of TCRbeta CDR3 regions. TCRdb took this table from immuneACCESS and kept in-frame rearrangements with V and J called. Such tables lack part of the clones; where checked against another copy, unresolved V genes explain under half of the gap, and the rest is unexplained. The table for this sample lists roughly 64,000 clones; roughly 81% of them were counted only once. The ten largest clones take up around 2.9% of the sample. Trimming removed 8 bases from V and 1 base from J, leaving 10 bases between the germline ends. In the germline V gene, CDR1 corresponds to MNHEY and CDR2 to SVGAGI. The CDR3 spans 13 residues, from the cysteine through the phenylalanine. The kept DNA is CDR3 alone, 39 bases in frame from the first base. Turning to this clone: Its binding antigen is unknown. No clone much larger than this one lies a single base away; base qualities are absent.

The trial excluded patients who had a history of autoimmune disease or who were on systemic immunosuppression. Peripheral blood for TCR sequencing was collected from all dose cohorts at baseline, on cycle 4 day 1, and on cycle 7 day 1. Samples came from an open-label, multicenter, first-in-human phase I dose-escalation trial of ivuxolimab. Adults with locally advanced or metastatic melanoma, renal cell carcinoma, hepatocellular carcinoma or head and neck squamous cell carcinoma were enrolled in the trial. CD4+ and CD8+ T cells were sorted separately from peripheral blood before TCR sequencing. Summary of the overall study and its limitations: Low levels of normalized T-cell clonal expansion were also shown by some nonresponding patients. The antigen specificity of the clonally expanded peripheral T cells was not determined. After ivuxolimab, CD8+ T cells had more expanded clones than CD4+ T cells on average. In the 0.1-3.0 mg/kg groups, partial responders were among the patients with the lowest normalized peripheral clonal expansion, particularly in CD8+ T cells. At doses of 0.1 to 3.0 mg/kg, clonal expansion of both CD4+ and CD8+ blood T cells was observed from baseline to week 6.

Sequencing was performed on CD4+ or CD8+ T cells sorted from blood, taken in a trial of the OX40 agonist ivuxolimab. The chain uses TRBV6-5 and TRBJ2-3, and TRBD2 may be the D gene, going by 7 matching bases. This sequence originates from an adult with an advanced solid tumor such as melanoma, head and neck, liver or kidney cancer. For the CDR3, the sequence is CASLGGGTDTQYF. The DNA sequence reads TGTGCCAGCCTAGGGGGGGGCACAGATACGCAGTATTTT.